The T cell receptor (beta chain) under discussion was sequenced for a study of post-analysis software for immune sequencing data. Study summary: The patients showed relapsing-remitting, secondary progressive and progressive-relapsing multiple sclerosis courses. Study observations and caveats: Batch-matched samples strongly co-clustered by F measure. Roughly five TRBV segments appeared more often in patients than in controls, and TRBV5-6, TRBV5-1 and TRBV20-1 were among these. There was significantly lower normalized Chao1 diversity in multiple sclerosis patients than in controls.

This clonotype was seen a handful of times. The antigen remains undetermined. The V gene's germline CDR1 is DFQATT and CDR2 SNEGSKA (reference sequence). V gave up 3 bases and J gave up 5 bases, with 17 bases separating them. The CDR3 sequence is 14 residues long. TCR beta cDNA libraries had unique molecular identifiers. Between roughly 1 and 11 million T cells gave rise to hundreds of thousands of cDNA molecules. Using its own MiXCR run on the PCR reads, TCRdb lists one record per CDR3 protein. This sample yields 750,000 to 950,000 distinct CDR3 sequences, of which around 53% are seen a single time; approximately 4.4% belongs to the top ten.

The sequence came from a girl aged 10-17 years with multiple sclerosis. What was sequenced was blood. The rearrangement links TRBV20-1 to TRBJ2-7; D gene ambiguous. The CDR3 region has the DNA TGCAGTGCTAGGTCTACAGCCCCATTGAACGAGCAGTACTTC. Translated: CSARSTAPLNEQYF.